This passage covers 12 T cell receptor beta chains from one sample sequenced in a study of CD8+CD57+ T cells in acquired aplastic anemia. It was patients with CD8+CD57+ cell expansion by flow cytometry who were chosen for sequencing. Genomic DNA templated the TCR beta VDJ and CDR3 profiling. TCRdb re-derived calls from the reads in MiXCR, one entry per CDR3 protein. The table shows roughly 250,000 distinct CDR3 sequences, with approximately 45% occurring only once. Material: sorted CD4+, CD8+, or CD8+CD57+ T cells (not recorded which) from PBMCs. Every receptor here comes from a human donor with aplastic anemia.

This clonotype appeared a few times. The CDR3 sequence: CASSLSGENIQYF. CDR3 coding DNA: TGCGCCAGCAGCTTGTCGGGGGAAAACATTCAGTACTTC. This chain links TRBV5-1 with TRBJ2-4; tentative D call: TRBD2 (6 bases). Germline loops: CDR1 SGHRS, CDR2 YFSETQ. Trimming left V 1 base short and J 5 bases short, with 7 bases between. This CDR3 spans 13 amino acids.

Turning to this clonotype: Just one base apart from a much larger clone, this may be a read error. It is likely a read error, because the conserved phenylalanine at the end of the CDR3 is missing. This chain joins TRBV6-4 and TRBJ2-7; D possibly corresponds to TRBD2 (6 bases). V lost 6 bases, J lost 3 bases, and 6 bases lay in between. The CDR3 extends over 11 amino acids. Germline values: CDR1 MRHNA, CDR2 SNTAGT. The CDR3 loop reads CASREGYEQYL. DNA for the CDR3: TGTGCCAGCAGGGAGGGCTACGAGCAGTACCTC.

This clonotype was counted a single time. CDR3 amino acids: CASSPGQGLSYEQYF. For the CDR3, the DNA is TGTGCCAGCAGCCCAGGACAGGGGTTATCCTACGAGCAGTACTTC. V and J are TRBV7-9 and TRBJ2-7, with 9 nucleotides matching TRBD1. The CDR3 has 15 amino acids. The V and J ends lost 5 bases and 1 base, in that order; junction bases with no gene match: 6. Germline lookup yields CDR1 SEHNR and CDR2 FQNEAQ (reference sequence).

The chain employs TRBV7-2 and TRBJ2-5; D possibly uses TRBD1 or TRBD2 (5 bases each). This CDR3 has 15 residues. V was pared by 1 base and J by 5 bases, with 14 bases between. Germline loops: CDR1 SGHTA, CDR2 FQGNSA. The CDR3 bases are TGTGCCAGCAGCTTAGTGGCAGGGACCGGGGAGACCCAGTACTTC. It specifies CASSLVAGTGETQYF.

In its sample, this clonotype was seen a few times. V is TRBV7-7 and J is TRBJ2-6; D not certain. This CDR3 is built from 16 residues. V lost 1 base to trimming and J lost 2 bases, with 9 bases between them. Germline V gene sequence: CDR1 SSHAT, CDR2 FNYEAQ (reference sequence). For the CDR3, the DNA is TGTGCCAGCAGCTTAGGTCCTTCGGCTGGGGCCAACGTCCTGACTTTC. It is translated as CASSLGPSAGANVLTF. Full variable domain (rest looked up from reference TRBV7-7 and TRBJ2-6): GAGVSQSPRYKVTKRGQDVTLRCDPISSHATLYWYQQALGQGPEFLTYFNYEAQPDKSGLPSDRFSAERPEGSISTLTIQRTEQRDSAMYRCASSLGPSAGANVLTFGAGSRLTVL.

This rearrangement joins TRBV10-1 to TRBJ2-5; D is possibly TRBD2 (6 bases). The germline V gene has CDR1 WNHNN and CDR2 SYGVQD (reference sequence). The V and J ends lost 0 bases and 11 bases respectively, with 22 bases between them. The CDR3 sequence is 16 residues long. CDR3 in amino acids: CASSESTGTFAGEQYF. The CDR3 region has the DNA TGCGCCAGCAGTGAGTCAACCGGGACTTTTGCAGGTGAGCAGTACTTC.

This clonotype came up a few times. The gene calls are TRBV2 and TRBJ2-1, with 7 bases that match TRBD1. Germline values: CDR1 SNHLY, CDR2 FYNNEI. The CDR3 covers 17 residues. V lost 1 base, J lost 4 bases, and 10 bases stayed unmatched. CDR3 DNA sequence: TGTGCCAGCAGTGAAGTTAAGCAGGGACAGTCTTACAATGAGCAGTTCTTC. Its protein product is CASSEVKQGQSYNEQFF.

This clonotype was seen ten or more times. The chain couples TRBV9 to TRBJ1-1; D unresolved. Germline V gene sequence: CDR1 SGDLS, CDR2 YYNGEE. V shed 1 base and J shed 5 bases, with 9 bases lying between them. This CDR3 is built from 13 residues. The chain's CDR3 is CASSVYGGTEAFF. The CDR3 DNA reads as TGTGCCAGCAGCGTATATGGTGGGACTGAAGCTTTCTTT.

This clonotype has a single count. The J gene is TRBJ2-7, the V gene TRBV20-1; TRBD1 matches at 12 bases. Matching the DNA end better, TRBJ2-1 makes the J call doubtful. The germline gives CDR1 DFQATT, CDR2 SNEGSKA (reference sequence). The CDR3 contains 13 residues. This chain's CDR3 is CSAGGQGANEQFF. Written as DNA, the CDR3 is TGCAGTGCTGGGGGACAGGGGGCCAATGAGCAGTTCTTC.

As to this clonotype: The conserved final phenylalanine or tryptophan is absent from the CDR3, which likely points to a read error. The chain joins TRBV6-1 to TRBJ2-1; TRBD1 agrees at 8 bases. The CDR3 has 16 amino acids. V gave up 2 bases and J gave up 7 bases; unmatched junction bases: 10. The germline CDR1 and CDR2 sequences are MNHNS and SASEGT. The DNA of the CDR3 is TGTGCCAGCAGTGAAATCCCGGACAGGGTCATAAATGAGCAGTTCTGC. It is translated as CASSEIPDRVINEQFC.

This clonotype was detected ten times or more. The CDR3 region is CASSLERGGINEQFF. CDR3 coding DNA: TGTGCCAGCAGTCTCGAGCGGGGGGGGATCAATGAGCAGTTCTTC. The chain links TRBV6-4 to TRBJ2-1; TRBD2 aligns across 10 bases. The CDR3 loop spans 15 amino acids. V lost 5 bases and J lost 6; bases outside the gene matches: 7. The germline gives CDR1 MRHNA, CDR2 SNTAGT.

The chain links TRBV7-9 to TRBJ1-2; D unresolved. Germline V lookup: CDR1 SEHNR, CDR2 FQNEAQ (reference sequence). This CDR3 is built from 17 residues. Between the trimmed V and J ends, which lost 5 bases and 6 bases, there was a span of 25 bases. This CDR3 is CASSQSSGIKNLHGYTF. The CDR3 DNA is TGTGCCAGCAGCCAGAGTTCCGGGATAAAAAATCTCCATGGCTACACCTTC.